This TCR beta chain stems from a study of blood T cell repertoires in COVID-19. Whole-study context: PBMCs, B-cell-depleted T cells, or T cells provided the cDNA or gDNA that made up the material.

Trimming pared 5 bases from V and 7 bases from J, leaving 20 bases between. Germline V lookup: CDR1 LNHDA, CDR2 SQIVND (reference sequence). This CDR3 is 16 amino acids long. Produced via immunoSEQ multiplex PCR; TCRdb's table is partial and in-frame only. The sample holds approximately 270,000 clones, about four fifths seen once. The material sequenced was peripheral blood. V gene TRBV19 combines with J gene TRBJ2-2; tentatively, D is TRBD2 (7 bases). This clonotype originated in a man older than 75 with acute or convalescent COVID-19. CDR3 coding DNA: TGTGCCAGTAGTCCCAAAGGACTAGGGGGAGGCGGGGAGCTGTTTTTT. It encodes CASSPKGLGGGGELFF. Full variable domain (rest looked up from reference TRBV19 and TRBJ2-2): DGGITQSPKYLFRKEGQNVTLSCEQNLNHDAMYWYRQDPGQGLRLIYYSQIVNDFQKGDIAEGYSVSREKKESFPLTVTSAQKNPTAFYLCASSPKGLGGGGELFFGEGSRLTVL.